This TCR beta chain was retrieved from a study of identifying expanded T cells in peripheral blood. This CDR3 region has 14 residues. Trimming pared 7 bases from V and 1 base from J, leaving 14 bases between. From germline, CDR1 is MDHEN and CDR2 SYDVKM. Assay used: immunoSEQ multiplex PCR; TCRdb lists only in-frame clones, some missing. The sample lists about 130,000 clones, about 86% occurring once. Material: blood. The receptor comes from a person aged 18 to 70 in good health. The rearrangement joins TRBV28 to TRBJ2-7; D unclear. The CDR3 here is CASTPVAVSYEQYF. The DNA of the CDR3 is TGTGCCAGCACCCCGGTGGCCGTTTCCTACGAGCAGTACTTC.